This entry features one T cell receptor (beta chain) sequence. Germline V gene sequence: CDR1 SEHNR, CDR2 FQNEAQ (reference sequence). The CDR3 has 15 amino acids. Germline trimming cut 0 bases from V and 10 bases from J; bases unmatched to any gene: 3. The sample belongs to a study of cytomegalovirus exposure and HLA in healthy donors. The repertoire was sequenced with immunoSEQ multiplex PCR; TCRdb's copy has only in-frame clones and lacks some. The sample carries about 160,000 clones, 86% recorded once. The source is a woman younger than 35 in good health and CMV-seronegative. Sequencing was done on a sample of PBMCs. The chain uses TRBV7-9 and TRBJ1-6, with 10 bases that match TRBD1. The CDR3 protein is CASSLAGTGVSPLHF. Here the CDR3 DNA reads TGTGCCAGCAGCTTAGCCGGGACAGGGGTCTCACCCCTCCACTTT.